The rows below give T cell receptor beta chains drawn from one sample of a study of siplizumab effects on memory and regulatory T cells. Profiling relied on immunoSEQ multiplex PCR, and the TCRdb table lists in-frame clones only, not all of them. There are about 110,000 clones in the sample; about 92% occur only once, and 0.65% to 0.9% lies in the top ten. The material sequenced was Tregs sorted from blood. The receptors stem from a human donor in good health. Each CDR3 is given with its conserved first and last residue. A D gene is named only where the DNA matches it firmly. For some rows the clone size is stated as once, few or many, or as a class when expanded; others skip it.

d_call,j_call,v_call,clone_size,cdr3_aa,cdr3_nt
TRBD1,TRBJ1-2,TRBV10-3,once,CAIKGVQGIDGYTF,TGTGCCATCAAAGGAGTACAGGGGATAGATGGCTACACCTTC
TRBD2,TRBJ2-1,TRBV19,NA,CASSKGAGGTYNEQFF,TGTGCCAGTAGTAAGGGAGCGGGAGGTACGTACAATGAGCAGTTCTTC
TRBD1,TRBJ2-1,TRBV7-9,NA,CASSPGTGGNEQFF,TGTGCCAGCAGCCCCGGGACAGGGGGCAATGAGCAGTTCTTC
TRBD1,TRBJ1-1,TRBV6-1,few,CATSRSGTGVFGAFF,TGTGCCACCTCGCGGTCCGGGACAGGGGTCTTTGGTGCTTTCTTT
NA,TRBJ1-6,TRBV6-1,NA,CASSEGTYSPLHF,TGTGCCAGCAGTGAAGGAACTTATTCACCCCTCCACTTT
TRBD1,TRBJ2-7,TRBV5-1,NA,CASSFTGTGTSYEQYF,TGCGCCAGCAGCTTTACCGGGACAGGGACCTCCTACGAGCAGTACTTC
TRBD2,TRBJ2-5,TRBV11-2,NA,CASSFSSGGYQETQYF,TGTGCCAGCAGCTTCTCTAGCGGGGGTTACCAAGAGACCCAGTACTTC
NA,TRBJ1-4,TRBV5-1,once,CASSQGQFNEKLFF,TGCGCCAGCAGTCAGGGGCAGTTTAATGAAAAACTGTTTTTT
NA,TRBJ2-7,TRBV11-2,NA,CASSLDRGRPYEQYF,TGTGCCAGCAGCTTAGATCGGGGCAGACCTTACGAGCAGTACTTC
NA,TRBJ1-2,TRBV5-6,few,CASSAGVGYTF,TGTGCCAGCAGCGCAGGGGTAGGCTACACCTTC
NA,TRBJ2-5,TRBV5-1,NA,CASSLSQSGGETQYF,TGCGCCAGCAGCTTAAGTCAGAGCGGCGGAGAGACCCAGTACTTC
NA,TRBJ2-7,TRBV9,NA,CASSVAPGGGYEQYF,TGTGCCAGCAGCGTAGCACCCGGGGGCGGGTACGAGCAGTACTTC
NA,TRBJ1-5,TRBV6-5,once,CASSSNSRVRQPQHF,TGTGCCAGCAGTTCGAACAGTCGGGTACGGCAGCCCCAGCATTTT
TRBD2,TRBJ2-2,TRBV19,once,CASSLSGRAAGELFF,TGTGCCAGTAGTCTTAGCGGGAGGGCCGCCGGGGAGCTGTTTTTT
NA,TRBJ2-2,TRBV13,NA,CASSLALDKGAGELFF,TGTGCCAGCAGCTTAGCTCTCGATAAGGGGGCCGGGGAGCTGTTTTTT
NA,TRBJ1-1,TRBV2,few,CASCEEGRGTEAFF,TGTGCCAGCTGCGAGGAGGGAAGGGGAACTGAAGCTTTCTTT
NA,TRBJ2-7,TRBV9,NA,CASSVEGGHDYEQYF,TGTGCCAGCAGCGTCGAGGGGGGACATGACTACGAGCAGTACTTC
NA,TRBJ1-1,TRBV16,NA,CASSQSTGQAFF,TGTGCCAGCAGCCAATCAACAGGGCAAGCTTTCTTT
NA,TRBJ1-2,TRBV2,NA,CASSDQGSYGYTF,TGTGCCAGCAGTGACCAGGGGAGCTATGGCTACACCTTC
NA,TRBJ1-3,TRBV6-5,NA,CASSYNPGNTIYF,TGTGCCAGCAGTTATAACCCTGGAAACACCATATATTTT
TRBD2,TRBJ2-1,TRBV5-1,NA,CASSLASGNVEQFF,TGCGCCAGCAGCTTGGCTAGCGGGAATGTTGAGCAGTTCTTC
NA,TRBJ1-1,TRBV5-1,NA,CASSKLGTEAFF,TGCGCCAGCTCCAAGTTGGGTACTGAAGCTTTCTTT
NA,TRBJ2-2,TRBV5-1,NA,CASSLGVLGGELFF,TGCGCCAGCAGCTTGGGGGTGCTTGGCGGGGAGCTGTTTTTT